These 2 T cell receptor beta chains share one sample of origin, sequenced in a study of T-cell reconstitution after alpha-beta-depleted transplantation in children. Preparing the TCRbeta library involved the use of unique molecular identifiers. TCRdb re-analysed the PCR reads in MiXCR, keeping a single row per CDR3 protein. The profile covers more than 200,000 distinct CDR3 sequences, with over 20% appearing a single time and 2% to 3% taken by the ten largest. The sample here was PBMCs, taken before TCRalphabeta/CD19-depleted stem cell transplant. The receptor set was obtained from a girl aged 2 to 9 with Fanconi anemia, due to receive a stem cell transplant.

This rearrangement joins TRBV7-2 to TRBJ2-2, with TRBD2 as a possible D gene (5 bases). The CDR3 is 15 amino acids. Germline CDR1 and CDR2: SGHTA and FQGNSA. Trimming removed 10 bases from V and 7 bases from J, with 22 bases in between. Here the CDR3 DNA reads TGTGCCAAAGACCGAGCGGAGAGCTTAGTCGGGGAGCTGTTTTTT. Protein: CAKDRAESLVGELFF.

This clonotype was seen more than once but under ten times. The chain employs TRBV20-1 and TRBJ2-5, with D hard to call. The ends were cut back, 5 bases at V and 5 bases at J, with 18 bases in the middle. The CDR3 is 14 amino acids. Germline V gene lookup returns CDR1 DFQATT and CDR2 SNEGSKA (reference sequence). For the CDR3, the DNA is TGCAGTGCTCACAGCCTAGGAAGATCGGAGACCCAGTACTTC. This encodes CSAHSLGRSETQYF.